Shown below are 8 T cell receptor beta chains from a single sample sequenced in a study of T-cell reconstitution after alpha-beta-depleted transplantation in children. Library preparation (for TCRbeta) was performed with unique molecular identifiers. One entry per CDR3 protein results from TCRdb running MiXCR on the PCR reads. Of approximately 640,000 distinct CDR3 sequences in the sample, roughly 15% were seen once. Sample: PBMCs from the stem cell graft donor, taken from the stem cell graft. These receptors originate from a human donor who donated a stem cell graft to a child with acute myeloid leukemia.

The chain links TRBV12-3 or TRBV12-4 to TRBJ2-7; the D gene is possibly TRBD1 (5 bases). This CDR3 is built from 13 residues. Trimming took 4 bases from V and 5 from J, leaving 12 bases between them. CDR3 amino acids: CASSSPGQDEQYF. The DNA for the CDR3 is TGTGCCAGCAGTTCCCCAGGGCAAGACGAGCAGTACTTC.

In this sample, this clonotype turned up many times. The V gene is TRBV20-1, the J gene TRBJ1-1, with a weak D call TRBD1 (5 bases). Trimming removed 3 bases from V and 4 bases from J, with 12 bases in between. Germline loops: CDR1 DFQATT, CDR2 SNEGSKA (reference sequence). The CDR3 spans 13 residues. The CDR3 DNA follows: TGCAGTGCTAGCGGCGGGGCGGGCACTGAAGCTTTCTTT. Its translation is CSASGGAGTEAFF.

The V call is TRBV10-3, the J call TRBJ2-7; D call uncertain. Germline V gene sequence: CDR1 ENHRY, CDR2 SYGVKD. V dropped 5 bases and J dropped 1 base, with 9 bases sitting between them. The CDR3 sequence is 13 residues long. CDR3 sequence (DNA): TGTGCCATCAGTCGGACCGATTCCTACGAGCAGTACTTC. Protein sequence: CAISRTDSYEQYF.

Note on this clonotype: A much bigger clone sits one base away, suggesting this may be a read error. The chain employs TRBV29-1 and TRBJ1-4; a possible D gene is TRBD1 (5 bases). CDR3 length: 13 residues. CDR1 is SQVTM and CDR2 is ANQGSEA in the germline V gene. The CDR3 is CSVAQGANKKLFF. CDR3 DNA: TGCAGCGTTGCTCAAGGGGCTAATAAAAAACTGTTTTTT. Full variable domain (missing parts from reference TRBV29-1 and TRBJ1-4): SAVISQKPSRDICQRGTSLTIQCQVDSQVTMMFWYRQQPGQSLTLIATANQGSEATYESGFVIDKFPISRPNLTFSTLTVSNMSPEDSSIYLCSVAQGANKKLFFGSGTQLSVL.

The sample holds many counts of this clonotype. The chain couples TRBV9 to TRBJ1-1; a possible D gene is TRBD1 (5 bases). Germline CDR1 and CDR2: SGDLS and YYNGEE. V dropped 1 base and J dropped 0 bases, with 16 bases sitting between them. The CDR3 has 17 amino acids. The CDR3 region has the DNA TGTGCCAGCAGCGTAACACAAGGGGACGGGATGAACACTGAAGCTTTCTTT. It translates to CASSVTQGDGMNTEAFF.

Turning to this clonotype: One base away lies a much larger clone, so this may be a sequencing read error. CDR3 DNA: TGCGCCAGCAGCTGCGGGGGAGAGCAGTACTTC. This translates into CASSCGGEQYF. V is TRBV5-1 and J is TRBJ2-7; TRBD2 matches 7 bases. The CDR3 spans 11 residues. The J segment lost 7 bases and the V segment lost 3 bases, leaving 1 base of the junction unmatched. Looked up from germline, CDR1 is SGHRS and CDR2 is YFSETQ. Full variable domain (rest looked up from reference TRBV5-1 and TRBJ2-7): KAGVTQTPRYLIKTRGQQVTLSCSPISGHRSVSWYQQTPGQGLQFLFEYFSETQRNKGNFPGRFSGRQFSNSRSEMNVSTLELGDSALYLCASSCGGEQYFGPGTRLTVT.

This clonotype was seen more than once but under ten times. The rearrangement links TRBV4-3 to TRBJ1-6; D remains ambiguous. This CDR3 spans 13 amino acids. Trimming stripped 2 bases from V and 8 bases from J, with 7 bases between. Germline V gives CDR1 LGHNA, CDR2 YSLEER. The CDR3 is CASSQSSYSPLHF. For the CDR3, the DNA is TGCGCCAGCAGCCAATCGAGTTATTCACCCCTCCACTTT.

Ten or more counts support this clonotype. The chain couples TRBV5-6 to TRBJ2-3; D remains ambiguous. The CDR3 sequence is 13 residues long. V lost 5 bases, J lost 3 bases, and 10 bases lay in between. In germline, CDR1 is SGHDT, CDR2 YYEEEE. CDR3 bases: TGTGCCAGCAGGAAAAGCAGGACAGATACGCAGTATTTT. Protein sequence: CASRKSRTDTQYF.